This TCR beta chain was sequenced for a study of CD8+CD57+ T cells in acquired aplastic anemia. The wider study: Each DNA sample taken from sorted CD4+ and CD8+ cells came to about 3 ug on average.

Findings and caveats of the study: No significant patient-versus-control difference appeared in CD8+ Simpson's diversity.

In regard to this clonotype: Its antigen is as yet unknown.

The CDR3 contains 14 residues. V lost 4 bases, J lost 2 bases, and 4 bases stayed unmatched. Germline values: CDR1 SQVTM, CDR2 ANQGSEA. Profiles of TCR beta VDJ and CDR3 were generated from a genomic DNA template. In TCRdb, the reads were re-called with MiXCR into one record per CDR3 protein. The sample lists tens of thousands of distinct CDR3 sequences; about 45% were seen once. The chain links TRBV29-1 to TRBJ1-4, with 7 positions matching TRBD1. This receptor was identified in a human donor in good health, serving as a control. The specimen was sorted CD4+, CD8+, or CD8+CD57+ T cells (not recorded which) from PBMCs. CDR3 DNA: TGCAGCGTTGTAGTGGGACAGACTAATGAAAAACTGTTTTTT. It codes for CSVVVGQTNEKLFF.